Below, one TCR beta chain is given with its context. Its antigen remains unidentified. This record belongs to a study of cytomegalovirus exposure and HLA in healthy donors. Study-level points and caveats: 16,951 TCR beta sequences were associated with HLA alleles at 0.05 false discovery rate in a later analysis. Earlier analysis yielded a pattern in which most TCR beta V segments were productive about 90% or about 30% of the time.

Primers included in the PCR were 60 Vbeta and 13 Jbeta primers. Libraries were prepared by immunoSEQ multiplex PCR; TCRdb keeps only in-frame clonotypes and omits some of them. This table holds 79,000 or so clones, around 79% found once. This CDR3 spans 15 amino acids. Trimming pared 3 bases from V and 0 bases from J, leaving 9 bases between. The germline V gene encodes CDR1 SEHNR and CDR2 FQNEAQ (reference sequence). Sequences were obtained from PBMCs. The chain has TRBV7-9 and TRBJ1-5, with D possibly being TRBD1 (6 bases). This receptor was identified in a woman aged 40 to 55 in good health and CMV-seropositive. The CDR3 DNA sequence: TGTGCCAGCAGCTTGACAGGAATTAGCAATCAGCCCCAGCATTTT. Amino acids: CASSLTGISNQPQHF.